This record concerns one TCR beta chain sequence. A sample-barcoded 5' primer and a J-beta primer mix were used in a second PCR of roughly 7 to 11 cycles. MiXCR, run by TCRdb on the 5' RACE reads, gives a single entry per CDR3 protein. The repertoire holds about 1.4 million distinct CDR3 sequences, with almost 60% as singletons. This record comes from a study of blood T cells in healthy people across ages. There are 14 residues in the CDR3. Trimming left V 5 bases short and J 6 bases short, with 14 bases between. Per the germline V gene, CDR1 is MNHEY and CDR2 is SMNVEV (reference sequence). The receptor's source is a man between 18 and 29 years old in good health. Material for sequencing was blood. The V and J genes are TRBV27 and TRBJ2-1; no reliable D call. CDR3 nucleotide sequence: TGTGCCAGCAGTCTCCAGGTTGCCGCCAATGAGCAGTTCTTC. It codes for CASSLQVAANEQFF.